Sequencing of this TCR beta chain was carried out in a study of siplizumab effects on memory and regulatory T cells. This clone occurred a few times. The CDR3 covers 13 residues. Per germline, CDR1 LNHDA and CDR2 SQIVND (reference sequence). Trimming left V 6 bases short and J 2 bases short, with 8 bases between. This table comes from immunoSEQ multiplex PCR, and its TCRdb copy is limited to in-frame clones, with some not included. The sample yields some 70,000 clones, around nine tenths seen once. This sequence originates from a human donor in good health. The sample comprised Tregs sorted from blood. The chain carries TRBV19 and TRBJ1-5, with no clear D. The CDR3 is CASSSSGNQPQHF. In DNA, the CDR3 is TGTGCCAGTAGCTCATCGGGCAATCAGCCCCAGCATTTT.